This passage covers 27 T cell receptor beta chains from one sample sequenced in a study of blood T cells in healthy people across ages. Alongside a J-beta primer mix, a sample-barcoded 5' primer served in a second PCR lasting about 7 to 11 cycles. TCRdb recomputed calls from the 5' RACE reads with MiXCR, one row per CDR3 protein. The table includes 700,000 or so distinct CDR3 sequences, 20% to 25% detected once. Specimen: blood. The source is a man between 65 and 85 years old in good health.

This clonotype was observed a handful of times. This chain links TRBV14 with TRBJ2-2; D unresolved. Per germline, CDR1 SGHDN and CDR2 FVKESK. The V end lost 6 bases, the J end lost 0 bases, and 8 bases lay between the germline ends. This CDR3 has 14 amino acids. DNA of the CDR3: TGTGCCAGCAGGCTCAGACCGAACACCGGGGAGCTGTTTTTT. Its translation: CASRLRPNTGELFF.

On this clonotype itself: One end of the junction fails to match germline, which may point to a read error. The gene calls are TRBV9 and TRBJ2-1; 11 bases are shared with TRBD2. The germline CDR1 and CDR2 sequences are SGDLS and YYNGEE. The CDR3 covers 19 residues. Here the CDR3 reads CASSVARTSGQSSYNGQFF. The CDR3 bases are TGTGCCAGCAGCGTAGCAAGGACTAGCGGGCAGAGCTCCTACAATGGGCAGTTCTTC. The variable domain in full, with the rest retrieved from reference TRBV9 and TRBJ2-1, is DSGVTQTPKHLITATGQRVTLRCSPRSGDLSVYWYQQSLDQGLQFLIQYYNGEERAKGNILERFSAQQFPDLHSELNLSSLELGDSALYFCASSVARTSGQSSYNGQFFGPGTRLTVL.

The gene calls are TRBV6-1 and TRBJ2-5, with D perhaps TRBD1 (6 bases). TRBJ2-7 matches the DNA end more closely, so the J call is doubtful. The germline gives CDR1 MNHNS, CDR2 SASEGT. The length of the CDR3 is 16 residues. The DNA for the CDR3 is TGTGCCAGCAGTGCCCCCGAACAGGGACGTAAGAACGAGCAGTACGTC. It encodes CASSAPEQGRKNEQYV.

This clonotype was seen a few times. This sequence joins TRBV5-1 and TRBJ2-1; 7 nucleotides agree with TRBD1. The CDR3 has 16 residues. In germline, CDR1 is SGHRS, CDR2 YFSETQ. V lost 0 bases to trimming and J lost 6 bases; unmatched junction nucleotides: 9. The CDR3 region is CASSLAETGIGNEQFF. CDR3 nucleotide sequence: TGCGCCAGCAGCTTGGCTGAGACAGGGATTGGCAATGAGCAGTTCTTC.

J is TRBJ1-1 and V is TRBV28, with D perhaps matching TRBD1 (5 bases). This CDR3 comprises 15 residues. From germline, CDR1 is MDHEN and CDR2 SYDVKM. With 2 bases removed from V and 0 bases from J, the gap between germline ends came to 10 bases. The CDR3 region is CASSLNLGVNTEAFF. In nucleotides, the CDR3 is TGTGCCAGCAGTTTAAATCTGGGGGTGAACACTGAAGCTTTCTTT.

This clonotype was recorded only once. CDR3 protein: CASSLAVEVNTEAFF. DNA for the CDR3: TGCGCCAGCAGCTTGGCCGTTGAGGTTAACACTGAAGCTTTCTTT. The chain is built from TRBV5-1 and TRBJ1-1; D call uncertain. Trimming left V 0 bases short and J 2 bases short, with 11 bases between. CDR1 is SGHRS, CDR2 YFSETQ, per germline. This CDR3 region has 15 residues.

The V call is TRBV6-5, the J call TRBJ2-2, with TRBD2 matching over 8 bases. Per the germline V gene, CDR1 is MNHEY and CDR2 is SVGAGI. Unmatched junction bases numbered 9, after V lost 6 bases and J lost 6 bases. This CDR3 spans 15 amino acids. The CDR3 DNA reads TGTGCCAGCAGCATTGGACTAGCCGGGGCCGGGGAGCTGTTTTTT. Residues: CASSIGLAGAGELFF.

This clonotype was recorded a few times. The rearrangement joins TRBV29-1 to TRBJ2-3; 8 bases agree with TRBD1. Per germline, CDR1 SQVTM and CDR2 ANQGSEA. The CDR3 loop spans 14 amino acids. Germline trimming cut 7 bases from V and 0 bases from J; bases unmatched to any gene: 6. The CDR3 reads CSATGGISTDTQYF. The CDR3 DNA follows: TGCAGCGCTACAGGGGGGATTAGCACAGATACGCAGTATTTT.

This clonotype has just a few counts. V and J are TRBV30 and TRBJ1-2, with D tentatively TRBD1 (5 bases). Trimming shortened V by 2 bases and J by 4 bases, and 11 bases separated the two germline ends. This CDR3 contains 13 residues. Germline loops: CDR1 GTSNPN, CDR2 SVGIG (reference sequence). CDR3 sequence reads: CAWSTRQPYGYTF. The CDR3 DNA reads as TGTGCCTGGAGTACCCGACAGCCCTATGGCTACACCTTC. The entire variable domain, with the rest obtained from reference TRBV30 and TRBJ1-2, is as follows: SQTIHQWPATLVQPVGSPLSLECTVEGTSNPNLYWYRQAAGRGLQLLFYSVGIGQISSEVPQNLSASRPQDRQFILSSKKLLLSDSGFYLCAWSTRQPYGYTFGSGTRLTVV.

This clonotype has a handful of counts. V gene TRBV5-1 combines with J gene TRBJ2-3, with TRBD2 as a possible D gene (5 bases). V was trimmed by 0 bases and J by 0 bases, leaving 14 bases between them. Germline CDR1 and CDR2: SGHRS and YFSETQ. The CDR3 length is 17 residues. The CDR3 region has the DNA TGCGCCAGCAGCTTGGGGCCGAGCGGTCCTAGCACAGATACGCAGTATTTT. As protein: CASSLGPSGPSTDTQYF.

The chain carries TRBV5-1 and TRBJ2-1; D remains ambiguous. CDR3 length equals 15 residues. Germline-derived CDR1 and CDR2 are SGHRS and YFSETQ. The V end was cut by 3 bases, the J end by 0 bases, with 10 bases between. The CDR3 nucleotides read TGCGCCAGCAGCTCCATTACCAGCTCCTACAATGAGCAGTTCTTC. Its translation: CASSSITSSYNEQFF. The full variable domain, completed using reference TRBV5-1 and TRBJ2-1, is KAGVTQTPRYLIKTRGQQVTLSCSPISGHRSVSWYQQTPGQGLQFLFEYFSETQRNKGNFPGRFSGRQFSNSRSEMNVSTLELGDSALYLCASSSITSSYNEQFFGPGTRLTVL.

The V call is TRBV5-5, the J call TRBJ2-2; 7 bases map to TRBD1. The CDR3 spans 17 residues. Trimming at V came to 3 bases and at J to 3 bases, leaving 11 bases not matched to a gene. CDR1 is SGHKS and CDR2 is YYEKEE in the germline V gene (reference sequence). CDR3 coding DNA: TGTGCCAGCAGCTGGAGAGGTTCAGGGGGAGACACCGGGGAGCTGTTTTTT. Protein sequence: CASSWRGSGGDTGELFF.

V usage is TRBV7-6 and J usage is TRBJ2-1; 9 positions agree with TRBD2. This CDR3 contains 15 residues. V dropped 3 bases and J dropped 4; count of bases not matched to a gene: 4. CDR1 is SGHVS and CDR2 is FNYEAQ in the germline V gene. CDR3 protein: CASSLIAGEYNEQFF. Here the CDR3 DNA reads TGTGCCAGCAGCTTGATAGCGGGGGAGTACAATGAGCAGTTCTTC.

The CDR3 bases are TGTGCCAGCAGTTTCGGAGCTGACAGAAGTAACACTGAAGCTTTCTTT. Translation gives CASSFGADRSNTEAFF. The genes are TRBV12-3 or TRBV12-4 and TRBJ1-1; TRBD1 is a possible D gene (5 bases). V lost 3 bases to trimming and J lost 2 bases, with 16 bases between them. The CDR3 contains 16 residues.

Of note for this clonotype: An end of the junction does not agree with germline; a read error may underlie this. The chain has TRBV20-1 and TRBJ2-1; D gene unclear. CDR1 and CDR2 (germline): DFQATT, SNEGSKA (reference sequence). The CDR3 has 14 residues. CDR3 coding DNA: TGCAGTGCTATTTCCAGTTGGCAGTTCAATGAGCGGTTCTTC. Translated: CSAISSWQFNERFF.

In its sample, this clonotype was seen a few times. The chain couples TRBV27 to TRBJ2-1; TRBD2 matches at 10 bases. CDR3 length equals 16 residues. V lost 3 bases to trimming and J lost 7 bases; unmatched junction nucleotides: 9. Germline assignment: CDR1 MNHEY and CDR2 SMNVEV (reference sequence). The CDR3, as DNA: TGTGCCAGCAGTTTCGGAAGCGGGAGGGCCGGGAATGAGCAGTTCTTC. It yields the protein CASSFGSGRAGNEQFF.

The chain employs TRBV4-2 and TRBJ2-2; 13 bases are a match to TRBD2. This CDR3 is 18 amino acids long. Germline CDR1 LGHNA, CDR2 YNFKEQ. Trimming removed 0 bases from V and 2 bases from J; junction bases left unmatched: 3. The CDR3 bases are TGTGCCAGCAGCCAAGATGGGACTAGCGGGATCAACACCGGGGAGCTGTTTTTT. This codes for CASSQDGTSGINTGELFF.

The table lists this clonotype with a few counts. The chain joins TRBV12-3 or TRBV12-4 to TRBJ1-1; the D gene is possibly TRBD1 (6 bases). Between the trimmed V and J ends, which lost 6 bases and 6 bases, there was a span of 14 bases. The CDR3 loop spans 13 amino acids. The CDR3 DNA sequence: TGTGCCAGCAGACAAAGGGGGGGATCTGAAGCTTTCTTT. This sequence encodes CASRQRGGSEAFF.

This chain connects TRBV7-9 to TRBJ1-3; no clear D gene. The CDR3 extends over 14 amino acids. Per the germline V gene, CDR1 is SEHNR and CDR2 is FQNEAQ (reference sequence). V was shortened by 5 bases and J by 1 base, with 9 bases between the two germline ends. CDR3 sequence reads: CASSQALSGNTIYF. The CDR3 region has the DNA TGTGCCAGCAGCCAGGCGCTTTCTGGAAACACCATATATTTT. The variable domain in full, completed from reference TRBV7-9 and TRBJ1-3, reads DTGVSQNPRHKITKRGQNVTFRCDPISEHNRLYWYRQTLGQGPEFLTYFQNEAQLEKSRLLSDRFSAERPKGSFSTLEIQRTEQGDSAMYLCASSQALSGNTIYFGEGSWLTVV.

The V gene is TRBV5-1, the J gene TRBJ2-1; 11 bases are shared with TRBD2. The CDR3 extends over 16 amino acids. Germline V gene lookup returns CDR1 SGHRS and CDR2 YFSETQ. After removal of 0 bases from V and 8 bases from J, the junction contained 7 bases not matched to a gene. This CDR3 is CASSLVRPSGGHEQFF. CDR3 nucleotides: TGCGCCAGCAGCTTGGTTAGGCCTAGCGGGGGGCATGAGCAGTTCTTC. The whole variable domain, remainder taken from reference TRBV5-1 and TRBJ2-1, is KAGVTQTPRYLIKTRGQQVTLSCSPISGHRSVSWYQQTPGQGLQFLFEYFSETQRNKGNFPGRFSGRQFSNSRSEMNVSTLELGDSALYLCASSLVRPSGGHEQFFGPGTRLTVL.

This clonotype occurred a few times. Lacking the conserved final phenylalanine or tryptophan, this CDR3 likely reflects a read error. The chain links TRBV10-3 to TRBJ2-5; a possible D gene is TRBD2 (5 bases). Trimming took off 4 bases at V and 11 bases at J, with 20 bases between the two ends. The germline V gene has CDR1 ENHRY and CDR2 SYGVKD. The CDR3 loop spans 14 amino acids. The CDR3 sequence: CAISGSESSYVQYV. The CDR3 coding sequence is TGTGCCATCAGTGGTAGCGAAAGCTCCTACGTGCAGTACGTC.

This chain joins TRBV5-1 and TRBJ2-1, with a tentative D call TRBD2 (6 bases). Germline values: CDR1 SGHRS, CDR2 YFSETQ. The V gene lost 5 bases and the J gene lost 0 bases, with 12 bases spanning the gap. This CDR3 is 15 amino acids long. The CDR3 loop reads CASSILDYSYNEQFF. CDR3 DNA sequence: TGCGCCAGCAGTATCCTGGACTACTCCTACAATGAGCAGTTCTTC.

In its sample, this clonotype was seen a few times. V is TRBV7-9 and J is TRBJ2-7, with 7 bases fitting TRBD1. Looked up from germline, CDR1 is SEHNR and CDR2 is FQNEAQ (reference sequence). With V trimmed by 2 bases and J by 2 bases, 3 bases remained unmatched. This CDR3 is built from 14 residues. For the CDR3, the DNA is TGTGCCAGCAGCTTATTGGGACAGACCTACGAGCAGTACTTC. This sequence encodes CASSLLGQTYEQYF.

In this sample, this clonotype turned up a few times. V usage is TRBV6-5 and J usage is TRBJ1-1; D gene ambiguous. V was clipped by 4 bases and J by 0 bases, with 12 bases between them. Germline loops: CDR1 MNHEY, CDR2 SVGAGI. The CDR3 is 15 amino acids. The CDR3 spells CASSSPGSLNTEAFF. CDR3 coding DNA: TGTGCCAGCAGTTCCCCGGGAAGTTTGAACACTGAAGCTTTCTTT.

The table lists this clonotype with many counts. The chain combines TRBV5-1 with TRBJ2-1; D could derive from TRBD1 or TRBD2 (5 bases each). The CDR3 runs 16 residues. Germline CDR1 is SGHRS and CDR2 is YFSETQ. V lost 2 bases to trimming and J lost 6 bases, with 18 bases between them. As DNA, the CDR3 is TGCGCCAGCAGCTTACCGAGGGGTCGCATCGGCAATGAGCAGTTCTTC. Its protein is CASSLPRGRIGNEQFF.

V is TRBV6-7 and J is TRBJ2-5; D unresolved. The end of the DNA is better explained by TRBJ2-7, so the J call may be wrong. TRBV6-7 is treated as an ORF (open reading frame) with a function not yet certain. This CDR3 has 14 amino acids. The CDR3 sequence is CASSYEQHSYEQYF. CDR3 coding DNA: TGTGCCAGCAGTTACGAACAACACTCCTACGAGCAGTACTTC.

The V call is TRBV20-1, the J call TRBJ1-1; no clear D gene. Germline V gives CDR1 DFQATT, CDR2 SNEGSKA (reference sequence). The V end lost 3 bases, the J end lost 5 bases, and 13 bases lay between the germline ends. The CDR3 runs to 13 residues. CDR3 in DNA: TGCAGTGCTAGGGTGGTAGGTAGAACTGAAGCTTTCTTT. Translating it yields CSARVVGRTEAFF.